This T cell receptor beta chain stems from a study of OX40 agonist ivuxolimab in advanced cancers. Sequencing was performed with immunoSEQ multiplex PCR; in TCRdb, only in-frame clones are kept and a portion is missing. The sample contains tens of thousands of clones, around four fifths of which appear only once. Patients with autoimmune history or systemic immunosuppression were excluded. This clone is a singleton in its sample. What it binds is unknown. Findings and limits, study-wide: Among the lowest peripheral clonal expansion occurred in 0.1-3.0 mg/kg partial responders.

This clonotype was obtained from an adult with an advanced solid tumor such as melanoma, head and neck, liver or kidney cancer. The input for sequencing was CD4+ or CD8+ T cells sorted from blood, taken in a trial of the OX40 agonist ivuxolimab.

The CDR3 spells CASSESGLGNSPLHF. The CDR3, as DNA: TGTGCCAGCAGTGAATCGGGACTGGGTAATTCACCCCTCCACTTT. The chain employs TRBV2 and TRBJ1-6, with D possibly TRBD1 on 5 matching bases. With 2 bases removed from V and 6 bases from J, the gap between germline ends came to 11 bases. The CDR3 runs to 15 residues. The germline V gene has CDR1 SNHLY and CDR2 FYNNEI.